The entry below describes one T cell receptor (beta chain). The antigen remains undetermined. This specimen belongs to a study of T-cell memory formation after mild COVID-19. J lost 6 bases, V lost 6 bases, and 1 base had no gene match. Germline CDR1 reads SQVTM; CDR2 reads ANQGSEA. The CDR3 has 11 amino acids. Researchers used 5'RACE with constant-segment primers to make TCR alpha and TCR beta cDNA libraries that carry sample barcodes and UMIs. TCRdb reprocessed the 5' RACE reads via MiXCR and lists one record per CDR3 protein. The table includes more than 250,000 distinct CDR3 sequences, roughly 16% detected once. Points from the study as a whole: Memory from before infection featured some responding clones, which suggests cross-reactive memory joined. Among contracting clones, CD4+ were mainly CM/EM and CD8+ enriched in EMRA. Clones contracting day 15 to 85 were balanced CD4/CD8; later expanders leaned CD4+.

The TCR originated in a man between 18 and 35 years old who had mild COVID-19 (a few samples of this study predate the infection). Cell type and time point are not known. The sequenced sample was PBMCs or a T cell subset sorted from them (not recorded which). The rearrangement uses TRBV29-1 and TRBJ2-3; TRBD1 aligns across 9 bases. Here the CDR3 DNA reads TGCAGCGTACAGGGGGCCGATACGCAGTATTTT. Its translation is CSVQGADTQYF.